The present TCR beta chain was sequenced within a study of control samples from healthy donors and cancer patients. The protocol was immunoSEQ multiplex PCR, while the TCRdb copy is restricted to in-frame clones and leaves out a portion. The data contain about 110,000 clones, roughly 88% of them singletons. The CDR3 has 17 residues. V was shortened by 3 bases and J by 1 base, with 15 bases between the two germline ends. Germline values: CDR1 MNHNS, CDR2 SASEGT. The gene calls are TRBV6-1 and TRBJ1-4, with a tentative D call TRBD1 (6 bases). Material: PBMCs. The clonotype originates from a woman in her sixties with lung cancer. CDR3 sequence (DNA): TGTGCCAGCAGTGACCTGCTTAGGGGGGGAACTAATGAAAAACTGTTTTTT. Protein product: CASSDLLRGGTNEKLFF.